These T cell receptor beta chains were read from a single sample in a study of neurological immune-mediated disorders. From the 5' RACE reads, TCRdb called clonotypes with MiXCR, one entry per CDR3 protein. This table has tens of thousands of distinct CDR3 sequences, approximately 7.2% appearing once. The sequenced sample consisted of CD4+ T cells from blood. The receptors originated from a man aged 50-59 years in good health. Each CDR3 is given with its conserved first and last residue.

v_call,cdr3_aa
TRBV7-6,CASTRMKGTSGSSSYNEQFF
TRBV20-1,CSARNPSSGNTIYF
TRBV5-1,CASSLGRDQPQHF
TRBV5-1,CASSLAPPPNEQFF
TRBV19,CASSKGDSGRAVYNEQFF
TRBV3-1,CASSPGGTSGDTQYF
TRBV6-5,CASRLGQGRQYF
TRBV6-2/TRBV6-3,CASSRRETALSYEQYF
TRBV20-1,CSTTDRGLETQYF
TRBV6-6,CASSYSETSYEQYF
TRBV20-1,CSAKNGGPGAEQFF
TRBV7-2,CASSPRGNADQETQYF
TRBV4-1,CASSQVLAKNIQYF
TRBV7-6,CASSLVGGLAGVRSTDTQYF
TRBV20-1,CSAQTNPPIYEQYF
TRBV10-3,CAIEGQSGTGELFF
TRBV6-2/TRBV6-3,CASRRAGGLRNEQFF
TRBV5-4,CASSLELAGDTDTQYF
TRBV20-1,CSASALELGPPLDTQYF
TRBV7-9,CASSSTGTRSTDTQYF
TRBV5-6,CASSLVRAYEQYF
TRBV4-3,CASSQEVSYEQYF
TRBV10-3,CATGGVRYNEQFF
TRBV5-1,CASSLAYGAEAFF
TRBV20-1,CSARPRLAGLAKNIQYF
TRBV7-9,CASSPFDTIYF
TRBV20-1,CSARSFLAGVLETQYF
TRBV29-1,CSVEEADRGFGTEAFF
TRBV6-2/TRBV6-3,CASTLGANVLTF
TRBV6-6,CASSLVGFQFF
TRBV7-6,CASSLGHTSYEQYF
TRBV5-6,CASSLVTGGTQYF
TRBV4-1,CASSQPSSGGEQYF
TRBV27,CASRAQGVGTEAFF
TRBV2,CASSLDKMNTEAFF
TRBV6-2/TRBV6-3,CASSYLFGLEQYF
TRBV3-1,CASSPTGGRESKQFF
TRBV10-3,CAISATGFNTIYF
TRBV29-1,CSVRAETPGSEQYF
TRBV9,CASSVELEHEQFF
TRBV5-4,CASSATLHGSQSRDTQYF
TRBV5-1,CASSLGEANTEAFF
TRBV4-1,CASSQVRGNTDTQYF
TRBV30,CAWSPAIFNEQFF